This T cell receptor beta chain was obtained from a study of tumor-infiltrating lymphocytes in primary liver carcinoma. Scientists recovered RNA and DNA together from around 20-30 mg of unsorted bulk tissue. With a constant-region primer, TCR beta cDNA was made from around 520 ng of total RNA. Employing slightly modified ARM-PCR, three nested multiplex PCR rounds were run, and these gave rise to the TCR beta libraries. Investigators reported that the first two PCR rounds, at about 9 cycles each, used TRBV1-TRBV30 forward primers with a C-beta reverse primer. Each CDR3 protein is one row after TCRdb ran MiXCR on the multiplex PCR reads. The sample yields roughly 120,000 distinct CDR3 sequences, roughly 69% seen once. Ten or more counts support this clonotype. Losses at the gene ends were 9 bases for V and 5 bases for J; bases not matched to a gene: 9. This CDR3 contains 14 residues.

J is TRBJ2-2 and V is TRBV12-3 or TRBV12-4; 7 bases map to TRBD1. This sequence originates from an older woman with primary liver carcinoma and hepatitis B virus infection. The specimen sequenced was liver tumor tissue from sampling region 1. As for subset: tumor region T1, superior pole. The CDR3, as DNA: TGTGCCAGTACAGGGGACCGTAGAACCGGGGAGCTGTTTTTT. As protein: CASTGDRRTGELFF.